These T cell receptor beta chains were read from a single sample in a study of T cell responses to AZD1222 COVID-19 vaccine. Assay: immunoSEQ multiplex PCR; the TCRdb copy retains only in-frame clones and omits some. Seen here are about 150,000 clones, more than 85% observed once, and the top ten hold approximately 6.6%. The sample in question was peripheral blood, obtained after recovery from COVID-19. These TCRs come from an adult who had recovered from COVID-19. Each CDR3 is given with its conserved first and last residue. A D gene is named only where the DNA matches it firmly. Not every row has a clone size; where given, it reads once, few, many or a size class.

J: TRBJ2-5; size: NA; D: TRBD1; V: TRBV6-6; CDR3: CAISSSRRGRGETQYF; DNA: TGTGCCATTTCCTCCAGCCGCAGGGGGCGCGGAGAGACCCAGTACTTC
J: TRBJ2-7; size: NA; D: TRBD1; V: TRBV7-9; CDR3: CASSSAHRGPYEQYF; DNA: TGTGCCAGCAGCTCGGCGCACAGGGGGCCCTACGAGCAGTACTTC
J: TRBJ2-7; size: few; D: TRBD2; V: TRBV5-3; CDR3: CARSSGRPKYEQYF; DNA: TGTGCCAGAAGCTCCGGGAGGCCCAAATACGAGCAGTACTTC
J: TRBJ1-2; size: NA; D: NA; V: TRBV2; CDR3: CASKGSVNYGYTF; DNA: TGTGCCAGCAAGGGCTCGGTCAACTATGGCTACACCTTC
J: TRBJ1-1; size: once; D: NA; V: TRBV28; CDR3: CASSLSPRHLNTEAFF; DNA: TGTGCCAGCAGTCTGTCGCCCAGACACCTGAACACTGAAGCTTTCTTT
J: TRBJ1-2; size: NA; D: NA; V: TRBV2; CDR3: CASSEGSRGGYGYTF; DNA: TGTGCCAGCAGTGAAGGTTCCAGGGGAGGCTATGGCTACACCTTC
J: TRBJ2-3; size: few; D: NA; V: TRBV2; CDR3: CASSAGQGLRSTDTQYF; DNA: TGTGCCAGCAGCGCGGGACAAGGATTGAGGAGCACAGATACGCAGTATTTT
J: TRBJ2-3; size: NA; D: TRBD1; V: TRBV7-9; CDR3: CASSLSGTGRLIDTQYF; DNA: TGTGCCAGCAGCTTATCCGGGACAGGGAGGTTGATAGATACGCAGTATTTT
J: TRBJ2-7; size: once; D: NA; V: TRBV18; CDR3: CASSSGLNSYEQYF; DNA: TGTGCCAGCTCATCGGGACTGAACTCCTACGAGCAGTACTTC
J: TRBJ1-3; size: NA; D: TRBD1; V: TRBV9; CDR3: CASSVDPPTGVRNTIYF; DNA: TGTGCCAGCAGCGTAGATCCCCCCACAGGGGTGCGAAACACCATATATTTT
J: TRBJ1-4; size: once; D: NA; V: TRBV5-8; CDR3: CASSLINRLFF; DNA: TGTGCCAGCAGTCTGATAAATCGGCTGTTTTTT
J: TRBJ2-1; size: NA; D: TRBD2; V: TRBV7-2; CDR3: CASSFGLAGINEQFF; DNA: TGTGCCAGCAGCTTCGGACTAGCGGGAATTAATGAGCAGTTCTTC
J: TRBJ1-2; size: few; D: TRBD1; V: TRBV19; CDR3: CASSTHDRGNYGYTF; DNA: TGTGCCAGTAGTACACACGACAGGGGAAACTATGGCTACACCTTC
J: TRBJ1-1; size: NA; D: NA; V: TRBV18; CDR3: CASSKDRTLNTEAFF; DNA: TGTGCCAGCTCGAAGGACAGAACTTTGAACACTGAAGCTTTCTTT
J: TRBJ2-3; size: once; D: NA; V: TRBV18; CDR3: CASSTGRRWTDTQYF; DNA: TGTGCCAGCTCAACAGGGAGAAGATGGACAGATACGCAGTATTTT
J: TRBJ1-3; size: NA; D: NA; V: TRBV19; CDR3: CASSIPGNTIYF; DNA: TGTGCCAGTAGTATACCCGGAAACACCATATATTTT
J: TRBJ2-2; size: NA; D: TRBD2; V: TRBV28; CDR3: CASSLPAGGPHTGELFF; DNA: TGTGCCAGCAGTTTACCAGCGGGAGGGCCGCACACCGGGGAGCTGTTTTTT
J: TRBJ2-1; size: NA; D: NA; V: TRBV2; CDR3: CASSDEWNEQFF; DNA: TGTGCCAGCAGTGACGAGTGGAATGAGCAGTTCTTC
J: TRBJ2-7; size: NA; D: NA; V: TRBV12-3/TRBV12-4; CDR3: CASSSGLREQYF; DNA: TGTGCCAGCAGTTCCGGTTTGAGGGAGCAGTACTTC
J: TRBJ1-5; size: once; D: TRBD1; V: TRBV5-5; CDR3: CASNFATGTSSNQPQHF; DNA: TGTGCCAGCAACTTCGCGACAGGGACGAGTAGCAATCAGCCCCAGCATTTT
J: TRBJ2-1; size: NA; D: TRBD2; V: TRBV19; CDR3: CASSILDSGSYNEQFF; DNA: TGTGCCAGTAGTATCTTGGATAGCGGGTCCTACAATGAGCAGTTCTTC
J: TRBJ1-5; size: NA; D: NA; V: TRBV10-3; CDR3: CAISGGDQPQHF; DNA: TGTGCCATCTCTGGGGGGGATCAGCCCCAGCATTTT
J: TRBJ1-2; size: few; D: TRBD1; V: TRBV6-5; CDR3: CASSYADRVPWDGYTF; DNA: TGTGCCAGCAGTTACGCAGACAGGGTCCCCTGGGACGGCTACACCTTC
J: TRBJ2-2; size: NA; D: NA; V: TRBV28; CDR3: CASIQDPNTGELFF; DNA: TGTGCCAGCATTCAGGACCCGAACACCGGGGAGCTGTTTTTT
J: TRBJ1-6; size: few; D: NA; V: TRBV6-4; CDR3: CASSEAWDSPLHF; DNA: TGTGCCAGCAGTGAGGCCTGGGACTCACCCCTCCACTTT
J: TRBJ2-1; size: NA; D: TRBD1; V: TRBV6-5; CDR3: CASRPRDRGSDEQFF; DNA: TGTGCCAGCAGACCACGGGACAGGGGGTCGGATGAGCAGTTCTTC
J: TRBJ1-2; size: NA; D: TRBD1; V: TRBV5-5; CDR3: CASSSGDRGSGGYTF; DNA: TGTGCCAGCAGCTCCGGAGACAGGGGGTCCGGTGGCTACACCTTC
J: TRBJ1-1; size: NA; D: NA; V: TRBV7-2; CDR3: CASSLAGATNTEAFF; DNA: TGTGCCAGCAGCTTGGCAGGGGCGACGAACACTGAAGCTTTCTTT
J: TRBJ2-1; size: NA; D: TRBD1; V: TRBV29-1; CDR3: CSVRQGYNEQFF; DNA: TGCAGCGTCAGACAGGGCTACAATGAGCAGTTCTTC
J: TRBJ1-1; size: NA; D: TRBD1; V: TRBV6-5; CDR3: CASKLDRDTEAFF; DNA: TGTGCCAGCAAACTGGACAGGGACACTGAAGCTTTCTTT
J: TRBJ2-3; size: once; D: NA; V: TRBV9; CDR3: CASSLLGELSTDTQYF; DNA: TGTGCCAGCAGCCTTCTAGGGGAACTAAGCACAGATACGCAGTATTTT
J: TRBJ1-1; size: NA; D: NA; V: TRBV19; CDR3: CASTPGGQHRTEAFF; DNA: TGTGCCAGTACCCCTGGCGGACAGCACCGCACTGAAGCTTTCTTT
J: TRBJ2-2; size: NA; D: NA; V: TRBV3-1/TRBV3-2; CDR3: CASSQVRWRGELFF; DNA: TGTGCCAGCAGCCAAGTGAGGTGGAGGGGGGAGCTGTTTTTT
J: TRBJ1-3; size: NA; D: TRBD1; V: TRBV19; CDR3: CASSISGQGKTGNTIYF; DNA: TGTGCCAGTAGTATATCGGGACAGGGCAAAACTGGAAACACCATATATTTT
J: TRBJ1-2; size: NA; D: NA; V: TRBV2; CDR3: CASSELAMGYGYTF; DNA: TGTGCCAGCAGTGAATTAGCAATGGGGTATGGCTACACCTTC
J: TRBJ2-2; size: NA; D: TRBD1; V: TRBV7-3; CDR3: CASSLGTGKELFF; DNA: TGTGCCAGCAGCTTAGGGACAGGGAAGGAGCTGTTTTTT
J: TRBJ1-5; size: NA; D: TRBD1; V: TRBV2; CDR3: CASTLDRGNQPQHF; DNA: TGTGCCAGCACCCTAGACAGGGGTAATCAGCCCCAGCATTTT
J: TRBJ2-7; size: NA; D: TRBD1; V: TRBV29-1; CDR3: CSVRQQGYEQYF; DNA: TGCAGCGTTCGCCAACAGGGGTACGAGCAGTACTTC
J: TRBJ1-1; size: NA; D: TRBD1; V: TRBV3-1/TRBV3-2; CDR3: CASSRQGENTEAFF; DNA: TGTGCCAGCAGCCGACAGGGGGAGAACACTGAAGCTTTCTTT
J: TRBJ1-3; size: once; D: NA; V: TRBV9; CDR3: CASSVGVGTEGNTIYF; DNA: TGTGCCAGCAGCGTAGGGGTGGGGACGGAGGGAAACACCATATATTTT
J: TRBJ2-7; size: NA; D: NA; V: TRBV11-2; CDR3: CASSLGDGRGGEQYF; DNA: TGTGCCAGCAGCTTAGGGGACGGGCGCGGAGGCGAGCAGTACTTC
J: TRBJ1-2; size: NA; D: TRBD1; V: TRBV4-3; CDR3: CASSQDWTSTGGYGYTF; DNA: TGCGCCAGCAGCCAGGATTGGACCTCGACAGGGGGCTATGGCTACACCTTC
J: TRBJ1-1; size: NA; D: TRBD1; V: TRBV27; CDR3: CASSFGTGGTEAFF; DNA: TGTGCCAGCAGTTTCGGGACAGGAGGCACTGAAGCTTTCTTT
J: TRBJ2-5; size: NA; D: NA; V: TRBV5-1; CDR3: CASSSTGGETQYF; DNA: TGCGCCAGCAGCTCCACAGGAGGGGAGACCCAGTACTTC
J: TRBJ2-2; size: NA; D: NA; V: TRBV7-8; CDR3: CASSLGRGGELFF; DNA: TGTGCCAGCAGCTTAGGAAGGGGCGGGGAGCTGTTTTTT
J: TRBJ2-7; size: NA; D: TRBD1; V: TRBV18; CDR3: CASSPAGGYYEQYF; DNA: TGTGCCAGCTCACCCGCAGGGGGATATTACGAGCAGTACTTC
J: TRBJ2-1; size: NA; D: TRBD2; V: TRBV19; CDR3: CASSIVRERSNEQFF; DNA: TGTGCCAGTAGTATAGTGCGGGAGAGAAGCAATGAGCAGTTCTTC
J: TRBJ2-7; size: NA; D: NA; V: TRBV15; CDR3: CATSRAAYSYEQYF; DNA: TGTGCCACCAGCAGAGCAGCGTACTCCTACGAGCAGTACTTC
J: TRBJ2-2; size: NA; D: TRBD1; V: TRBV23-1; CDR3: CASSQSPGQGNTGELFF; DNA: TGCGCCAGCAGTCAATCGCCGGGACAGGGGAACACCGGGGAGCTGTTTTTT
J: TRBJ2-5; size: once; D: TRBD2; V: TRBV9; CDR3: CASSAGLAGVETQYF; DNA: TGTGCCAGCAGCGCGGGACTAGCGGGAGTAGAGACCCAGTACTTC
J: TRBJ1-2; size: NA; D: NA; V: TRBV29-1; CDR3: CSAAFSNYGYTF; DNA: TGCAGCGCAGCCTTTTCTAACTATGGCTACACCTTC
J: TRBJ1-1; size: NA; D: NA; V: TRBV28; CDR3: CASSLLGTEAFF; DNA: TGTGCCAGCAGCCTTCTAGGCACTGAAGCTTTCTTT
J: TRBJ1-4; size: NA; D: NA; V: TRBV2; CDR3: CASRYHNEKLFF; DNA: TGTGCCAGCAGGTATCATAATGAAAAACTGTTTTTT
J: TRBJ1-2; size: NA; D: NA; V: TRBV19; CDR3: CASSPGSRYGYTF; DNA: TGTGCCAGTAGTCCGGGGTCGCGCTATGGCTACACCTTC
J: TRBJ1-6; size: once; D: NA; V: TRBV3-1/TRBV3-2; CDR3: CASSQENPPPRIRRSSYNSPLHF; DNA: TGTGCCAGCAGCCAAGAAAACCCACCTCCCCGGATCCGAAGGAGCTCCTATAATTCACCCCTCCACTTT